This TCR beta chain was obtained from a study of spatial heterogeneity in lung cancer. From germline, CDR1 is LNHDA and CDR2 SQIVND (reference sequence). The junction had 8 bases not matched to a gene; V was cut back by 7 bases and J by 1 base. The CDR3 has 16 amino acids. Time point in this sample: sample taken at primary tumor resection. Sequencing covered unsorted whole RNA taken from tumor, nontumor lung or frozen PBMC. MiXCR, applied by TCRdb to the 5' RACE reads, yields one record per CDR3 protein. The sample contains 8,500 to 14,000 distinct CDR3 sequences, about 3.8% of which appear only once.

The source of this sequence is a female donor with early-stage non-small cell lung cancer. The genes are TRBV19 and TRBJ1-5, with 9 positions matching TRBD1. The sample in question was PBMCs, obtained at surgery. CDR3 sequence (DNA): TGTGCCAGTACTCCGGGACAGGGTAGAAGCAATCAGCCCCAGCATTTT. Translation gives CASTPGQGRSNQPQHF.